This is a list of T cell receptor beta chains from one sample in a study of T cells in Graves' hyperthyroidism and ophthalmopathy. MiXCR, run by TCRdb on the multiplex PCR reads, gives a single entry per CDR3 protein. The sample shows 620,000 or so distinct CDR3 sequences, more than 12% of them seen only once. Sequencing was performed on blood. The receptors were gathered from a woman between 50 and 59 years old with Graves' ophthalmopathy. CDR3s include the opening cysteine and the closing phenylalanine or tryptophan. Fields, in order: clone size, D gene, J gene, V gene, CDR3 DNA, CDR3 protein. D genes are given only for firm matches. Rows give clone size only sometimes, using once, few, many, or a class for an expanded clone.

abundance: .
d_gene: .
j_gene: TRBJ1-4
v_gene: TRBV6-1
CDR3nt: TGTGCCAGTTCGGAGGGGACATCGGGCAAACTGTTTTTT
CDR3aa: CASSEGTSGKLFF

abundance: .
d_gene: TRBD2
j_gene: TRBJ2-1
v_gene: TRBV7-3
CDR3nt: TGTGCCAGCAGCCCGGGGACTAGCGGGAGTTCGAGCTCCTACAATGAGCAGTTCTTC
CDR3aa: CASSPGTSGSSSSYNEQFF

abundance: few
d_gene: TRBD1
j_gene: TRBJ2-1
v_gene: TRBV12-3/TRBV12-4
CDR3nt: TGTGCCAGCAGTTTACCGGGACAGAAATACAATGAGCAGTTCTTC
CDR3aa: CASSLPGQKYNEQFF

abundance: few
d_gene: TRBD2
j_gene: TRBJ2-5
v_gene: TRBV5-1
CDR3nt: TGCGCCAGCAGCTCACTAGCGGGAGAGGAGACCCAGTACTTC
CDR3aa: CASSSLAGEETQYF

abundance: many
d_gene: TRBD1
j_gene: TRBJ2-3
v_gene: TRBV7-3
CDR3nt: TGTGCCAGCAGCCCCAACTCGGGACAGCAGGGAGATACGCAGTATTTT
CDR3aa: CASSPNSGQQGDTQYF

abundance: .
d_gene: TRBD2
j_gene: TRBJ2-1
v_gene: TRBV9
CDR3nt: TGTGCCAGCAGCGTAGAGGGACTAGCGGTGAATGAGCAGTTCTTC
CDR3aa: CASSVEGLAVNEQFF

abundance: few
d_gene: TRBD2
j_gene: TRBJ2-1
v_gene: TRBV7-6
CDR3nt: TGTGCCAGCAGCTTAGCGCCTCCCCCACTTAGCGGGAGGGATAACAATGAGCAGTTCTTC
CDR3aa: CASSLAPPPLSGRDNNEQFF

abundance: many
d_gene: .
j_gene: TRBJ2-1
v_gene: TRBV15
CDR3nt: TGTGCCACCAGCAGAGGGTCCAGCTCCTACAATGAGCAGTTCTTC
CDR3aa: CATSRGSSSYNEQFF

abundance: .
d_gene: TRBD1
j_gene: TRBJ2-7
v_gene: TRBV6-1
CDR3nt: TGTGCCAGCAGCCCCCGACAGGGGGCGCGGGGCGAGCAGTACTTC
CDR3aa: CASSPRQGARGEQYF

abundance: .
d_gene: TRBD2
j_gene: TRBJ2-1
v_gene: TRBV20-1
CDR3nt: TGCAGTGCTAGAGAACTAGCGGGAGGGCTGTACAATGAGCAGTTCTTC
CDR3aa: CSARELAGGLYNEQFF

abundance: few
d_gene: TRBD1
j_gene: TRBJ2-5
v_gene: TRBV20-1
CDR3nt: TGCAGTGCTAGAGCCGGGACAGGGGGCCGCCAAGAGACCCAGTACTTC
CDR3aa: CSARAGTGGRQETQYF

abundance: many
d_gene: TRBD2
j_gene: TRBJ2-1
v_gene: TRBV5-5
CDR3nt: TGTGCCAGCAGCCTAGCGGGAATCTGGTACAATGAGCAGTTCTTC
CDR3aa: CASSLAGIWYNEQFF

abundance: many
d_gene: TRBD2
j_gene: TRBJ2-2
v_gene: TRBV28
CDR3nt: TGTGCCAGCAGTCACCCGGGACTAGCGGGAGGCCCCGGGGAGCTGTTTTTT
CDR3aa: CASSHPGLAGGPGELFF

abundance: few
d_gene: TRBD1
j_gene: TRBJ1-1
v_gene: TRBV29-1
CDR3nt: TGCAGCGTTGGGATAACAGGGGGAATGAACACTGAAGCTTTCTTT
CDR3aa: CSVGITGGMNTEAFF

abundance: .
d_gene: TRBD2
j_gene: TRBJ2-1
v_gene: TRBV6-1
CDR3nt: TGTGCCAGCCTAGCGGGAGGGCTCCATGAGCAGTTCTTC
CDR3aa: CASLAGGLHEQFF

abundance: many
d_gene: .
j_gene: TRBJ2-7
v_gene: TRBV7-2
CDR3nt: TGTGCCAGCAGCATGGACCTGAGGGGCGAGCAGTACTTC
CDR3aa: CASSMDLRGEQYF

abundance: .
d_gene: TRBD2
j_gene: TRBJ2-7
v_gene: TRBV4-1
CDR3nt: TGCGCCAGCACGCTATATCTAGCGGCCTCCACCTACGAGCAGTACTTC
CDR3aa: CASTLYLAASTYEQYF

abundance: .
d_gene: .
j_gene: TRBJ2-7
v_gene: TRBV28
CDR3nt: TGTGCCAGCAGGCGCAGCGGGACAGCAACCTGCGAGCAGTACTTC
CDR3aa: CASRRSGTATCEQYF

abundance: few
d_gene: .
j_gene: TRBJ2-7
v_gene: TRBV28
CDR3nt: TGTGCCAGCAGTTTATCCGGCTTTGGGACTTACGAGCAGTACTTC
CDR3aa: CASSLSGFGTYEQYF

abundance: many
d_gene: TRBD2
j_gene: TRBJ2-3
v_gene: TRBV20-1
CDR3nt: TGCAGTGCTAGAGATTGGGGACTAGCGGGAGAGGTTGCGACAGATACGCAGTATTTT
CDR3aa: CSARDWGLAGEVATDTQYF

abundance: many
d_gene: TRBD1
j_gene: TRBJ2-1
v_gene: TRBV6-1
CDR3nt: TGTGCCAGCAGTTCGAGAACCGGGACAGCATTTGATGAGCAGTTCTTC
CDR3aa: CASSSRTGTAFDEQFF

abundance: many
d_gene: .
j_gene: TRBJ2-7
v_gene: TRBV28
CDR3nt: TGTGCCAGCAACGCCAGGGGGGGCTCCTACGAGCAATACTTC
CDR3aa: CASNARGGSYEQYF

abundance: few
d_gene: .
j_gene: TRBJ1-1
v_gene: TRBV11-1
CDR3nt: TGTGCCAGCAGCTTAGCGGGGTGGAACACTGAAGCTTTCTTT
CDR3aa: CASSLAGWNTEAFF

abundance: .
d_gene: .
j_gene: TRBJ2-7
v_gene: TRBV2
CDR3nt: TGTGCCAGCAGGGCCGGGACCGCTTCTTTCACTACCTACGAGCAGTACTTC
CDR3aa: CASRAGTASFTTYEQYF

abundance: .
d_gene: .
j_gene: TRBJ2-3
v_gene: TRBV12-3/TRBV12-4
CDR3nt: TGTGCCAGCAGTCCCAGGAGGGGAGGCACAGATACGCAGTATTTT
CDR3aa: CASSPRRGGTDTQYF

abundance: many
d_gene: TRBD1
j_gene: TRBJ2-7
v_gene: TRBV28
CDR3nt: TGTGCCAGCAGTTTATGGGGACAGTCCTACGAGCAGTACTTC
CDR3aa: CASSLWGQSYEQYF

abundance: many
d_gene: .
j_gene: TRBJ1-3
v_gene: TRBV18
CDR3nt: TGTGCCAGCTCACCACCGTATGAGTTCTCTGGAAACACCATATATTTT
CDR3aa: CASSPPYEFSGNTIYF

abundance: few
d_gene: .
j_gene: TRBJ1-6
v_gene: TRBV5-1
CDR3nt: TGCGCCAGCAGCTTGTTGAATAGGCAGGGTGGCATCAATTCACCCCTCCACTTT
CDR3aa: CASSLLNRQGGINSPLHF

abundance: many
d_gene: TRBD2
j_gene: TRBJ2-3
v_gene: TRBV7-3
CDR3nt: TGTGCCAGCAGCTCCCTGACTAGCGGGTCAGATACGCAGTATTTT
CDR3aa: CASSSLTSGSDTQYF

abundance: many
d_gene: TRBD2
j_gene: TRBJ2-7
v_gene: TRBV6-1
CDR3nt: TGTGCCAGCAGTATTGGACTAGCGGGGCCCAGGGAGCAGTACTTC
CDR3aa: CASSIGLAGPREQYF

abundance: many
d_gene: TRBD2
j_gene: TRBJ2-4
v_gene: TRBV28
CDR3nt: TGTGCCAGCTCGGAAGAGCGGGATCGGGTTAACATTCAGTACTTC
CDR3aa: CASSEERDRVNIQYF

abundance: many
d_gene: .
j_gene: TRBJ2-5
v_gene: TRBV7-9
CDR3nt: TGTGCCAGCAGCTTAGCGGGAGTTCAAGAGACCCAGTACTTC
CDR3aa: CASSLAGVQETQYF

abundance: .
d_gene: .
j_gene: TRBJ2-1
v_gene: TRBV6-2/TRBV6-3
CDR3nt: TGTGCCAGCAGTTACGCGATTGGGAATGAGCAGTTCTTC
CDR3aa: CASSYAIGNEQFF

abundance: once
d_gene: .
j_gene: TRBJ2-1
v_gene: TRBV5-1
CDR3nt: TGCGCCAGCAGCTTGGGACTAGGCCTCACCTCGCAACCAAACAATGAGCAGTTCTTC
CDR3aa: CASSLGLGLTSQPNNEQFF

abundance: .
d_gene: .
j_gene: TRBJ1-6
v_gene: TRBV29-1
CDR3nt: TGCAGCGTTCAGTCCCGGGATACTAATTCACCCCTCCACTTT
CDR3aa: CSVQSRDTNSPLHF

abundance: .
d_gene: TRBD1
j_gene: TRBJ2-7
v_gene: TRBV5-6
CDR3nt: TGTGCCAGCAGCCCTGACGGACAGGGATACGAGCAGTACTTC
CDR3aa: CASSPDGQGYEQYF

abundance: many
d_gene: TRBD1
j_gene: TRBJ1-6
v_gene: TRBV9
CDR3nt: TGTGCCAGCAGCCCGTCGCGTGGGACAGGGGATTCACCCCTCCACTTT
CDR3aa: CASSPSRGTGDSPLHF

abundance: few
d_gene: TRBD2
j_gene: TRBJ2-7
v_gene: TRBV7-9
CDR3nt: TGTGCCAGCAGCCCCGCCGCAACGGGAGGGCCAAGAGAGGAGCAGTACTTC
CDR3aa: CASSPAATGGPREEQYF

abundance: .
d_gene: .
j_gene: TRBJ2-1
v_gene: TRBV11-3
CDR3nt: TGTGCCAGCAGCCGCGGCACCCCGGGAACCTACAATGAGCAGTTCTTC
CDR3aa: CASSRGTPGTYNEQFF

abundance: .
d_gene: TRBD1
j_gene: TRBJ1-4
v_gene: TRBV19
CDR3nt: TGTGCCAGTAGGCCCCACAGGGGGCGCTCAACTAATGAAAAACTGTTTTTT
CDR3aa: CASRPHRGRSTNEKLFF

abundance: few
d_gene: TRBD2
j_gene: TRBJ2-7
v_gene: TRBV20-1
CDR3nt: TGCAGTGCTAGAGATCCTAGCGGTAACCTCTACGAGCAGTACTTC
CDR3aa: CSARDPSGNLYEQYF

abundance: many
d_gene: TRBD2
j_gene: TRBJ2-1
v_gene: TRBV7-3
CDR3nt: TGTGCCAGCGGAGGGCTAGCGGATTACAATGAGCAGTTCTTC
CDR3aa: CASGGLADYNEQFF

abundance: many
d_gene: TRBD2
j_gene: TRBJ2-1
v_gene: TRBV6-1
CDR3nt: TGTGCCAGCAGAATTCAAGCGGGAGTTTCCTACAATGAGCAGTTCTTC
CDR3aa: CASRIQAGVSYNEQFF

abundance: many
d_gene: .
j_gene: TRBJ1-5
v_gene: TRBV28
CDR3nt: TGTGCCAGCAGAATAGGGTGGGGGCAGCCCCAGCATTTT
CDR3aa: CASRIGWGQPQHF

abundance: many
d_gene: TRBD1
j_gene: TRBJ2-5
v_gene: TRBV20-1
CDR3nt: TGCAGTGCTAGCCCCGACAGGGGAGGAGAGACCCAGTACTTC
CDR3aa: CSASPDRGGETQYF

abundance: many
d_gene: .
j_gene: TRBJ2-3
v_gene: TRBV6-6
CDR3nt: TGTGCCAGCAGTTACTATGAGGGGATGACAGATACGCAGTATTTT
CDR3aa: CASSYYEGMTDTQYF

abundance: many
d_gene: .
j_gene: TRBJ2-2
v_gene: TRBV2
CDR3nt: TGTGCCAGCAGTCTATTCCAACACACCGGGGAGCTGTTTTTT
CDR3aa: CASSLFQHTGELFF

abundance: many
d_gene: .
j_gene: TRBJ1-1
v_gene: TRBV4-1
CDR3nt: TGCGCCAGCAGCCAAATGGGGGCAGGGGTCGTCACTGAAGCTTTCTTT
CDR3aa: CASSQMGAGVVTEAFF

abundance: few
d_gene: TRBD2
j_gene: TRBJ2-7
v_gene: TRBV6-1
CDR3nt: TGTGCCAGCACCCAAACTAGCGGCGAGCAGTACTTC
CDR3aa: CASTQTSGEQYF

abundance: .
d_gene: .
j_gene: TRBJ1-1
v_gene: TRBV4-2
CDR3nt: TGTGCCAGCAGCCAAGATGGGGCTATTTTGAACACTGAAGCTTTCTTT
CDR3aa: CASSQDGAILNTEAFF

abundance: many
d_gene: TRBD2
j_gene: TRBJ2-7
v_gene: TRBV20-1
CDR3nt: TGCAGTGATGGCGGGAGCATCCACGAGCAGTACTTC
CDR3aa: CSDGGSIHEQYF

abundance: .
d_gene: TRBD2
j_gene: TRBJ2-5
v_gene: TRBV4-3
CDR3nt: TGCGCCAGCAGCCAAGGACTAGCGGGAGGTAAAGAGACCCAGTACTTC
CDR3aa: CASSQGLAGGKETQYF

abundance: .
d_gene: TRBD1
j_gene: TRBJ1-5
v_gene: TRBV7-8
CDR3nt: TGTGCCAGCAGCTTAATGGGACAGGGGCTTTATCAGCCCCAGCATTTT
CDR3aa: CASSLMGQGLYQPQHF

abundance: .
d_gene: .
j_gene: TRBJ2-1
v_gene: TRBV19
CDR3nt: TGTGCCAGTAGTATCACCGGGAATGAGCAGTTCTTC
CDR3aa: CASSITGNEQFF

abundance: .
d_gene: .
j_gene: TRBJ2-7
v_gene: TRBV11-2
CDR3nt: TGTGCCAGCAGCTTTGAACTGACCTACGAGCAGTACTTC
CDR3aa: CASSFELTYEQYF

abundance: many
d_gene: TRBD2
j_gene: TRBJ2-1
v_gene: TRBV12-3/TRBV12-4
CDR3nt: TGTGCCAGCAGGCCCGGGACTAGCGGTTTTGAGCAGTTCTTC
CDR3aa: CASRPGTSGFEQFF

abundance: .
d_gene: .
j_gene: TRBJ2-7
v_gene: TRBV4-3
CDR3nt: TGCGCCAGCAGCCAAGATCCCCAGCGGTTCTCCTACGAGCAGTACTTC
CDR3aa: CASSQDPQRFSYEQYF

abundance: few
d_gene: .
j_gene: TRBJ2-1
v_gene: TRBV5-1
CDR3nt: TGCGCCAGCAGCAAGTGGGACACTTCCTACAATGAGCAGTTCTTC
CDR3aa: CASSKWDTSYNEQFF

abundance: few
d_gene: .
j_gene: TRBJ2-5
v_gene: TRBV28
CDR3nt: TGTGCCAGCAGTTTTCCCCAGACAGGAGAGACCCAGTACTTC
CDR3aa: CASSFPQTGETQYF